The 32 T cell receptor beta chains reported below all come from one sample, sequenced in a study of blood T cell repertoires in COVID-19. The data were produced by immunoSEQ multiplex PCR, yet TCRdb's version contains in-frame clones alone and is incomplete. The sample carries about 170,000 clones, about 80% recorded once. The sequenced material came from peripheral blood. All receptors derive from a man in his 70s with active or convalescent COVID-19.

The chain has TRBV4-3 and TRBJ2-3, with 8 bases lining up with TRBD2. Germline CDR1 reads LGHNA; CDR2 reads YSLEER. The CDR3 is 16 amino acids. The ends lost 4 bases at V and 3 bases at J; junction bases unmatched: 9. This chain's CDR3 is CASSRSREVGTDTQYF. CDR3 sequence (DNA): TGCGCCAGCAGCCGATCGCGGGAGGTCGGAACAGATACGCAGTATTTT.

J is TRBJ2-5 and V is TRBV5-1; D may be TRBD1 (5 bases). CDR1 is SGHRS and CDR2 is YFSETQ in the germline V gene. The CDR3 contains 13 residues. Trimming shortened V by 2 bases and J by 4 bases, and 9 bases separated the two germline ends. The CDR3 is CASSLQVRETQYF. For the CDR3, the DNA is TGCGCCAGCAGCTTACAGGTACGAGAGACCCAGTACTTC.

This clone has more than one count but fewer than ten. The V and J genes are TRBV29-1 and TRBJ2-2; possibly TRBD2 for D (6 bases). V shed 0 bases and J shed 5 bases, with 16 bases lying between them. The CDR3 runs to 16 residues. Per germline, CDR1 SQVTM and CDR2 ANQGSEA. The CDR3 DNA follows: TGCAGCGTTGAAGAGCTGCGACTAGTGGGAACCGGGGAGCTGTTTTTT. Amino acid sequence: CSVEELRLVGTGELFF.

This clone has a handful of counts. J is TRBJ1-5 and V is TRBV6-6; D is ambiguous. The germline V gene encodes CDR1 MNHNY and CDR2 SVGAGI (reference sequence). CDR3 length: 12 amino acids. V was cut by 7 bases and J by 0 bases, with 4 bases left in between. CDR3 DNA sequence: TGTGCCAGCACACATAGCAATCAGCCCCAGCATTTT. It yields the protein CASTHSNQPQHF.

V is TRBV28 and J is TRBJ1-1, with D hard to call. The CDR3 spans 12 residues. Trimming stripped 10 bases from V and 4 bases from J, with 13 bases between. The germline V gene has CDR1 MDHEN and CDR2 SYDVKM. The CDR3: CATKGLATEAFF. Here the CDR3 DNA reads TGTGCCACGAAAGGACTAGCCACTGAAGCTTTCTTT.

This clone was picked up one time. As DNA, the CDR3 is TGTGCCAGCAGCTTTTTGGGCCCCGGGACAGGGTTCACAGATACGCAGTATTTT. It codes for CASSFLGPGTGFTDTQYF. This rearrangement joins TRBV7-2 to TRBJ2-3, with 9 bases fitting TRBD1. The ends lost 3 bases at V and 2 bases at J; junction bases unmatched: 12. The CDR3 runs to 18 residues. Per the germline V gene, CDR1 is SGHTA and CDR2 is FQGNSA. Complete variable domain (other parts from reference TRBV7-2 and TRBJ2-3): GAGVSQSPSNKVTEKGKDVELRCDPISGHTALYWYRQSLGQGLEFLIYFQGNSAPDKSGLPSDRFSAERTGGSVSTLTIQRTQQEDSAVYLCASSFLGPGTGFTDTQYFGPGTRLTVL.

A few counts support this clone. The chain joins TRBV9 to TRBJ1-6; 8 nucleotides agree with TRBD1. There are 15 residues in the CDR3. CDR1 is SGDLS and CDR2 is YYNGEE in the germline V gene. V dropped 3 bases and J dropped 9; count of bases not matched to a gene: 8. The CDR3 coding sequence is TGTGCCAGCAGCGGGCCAGGGGGCCCGGGTTCACCCCTCCACTTT. Protein sequence: CASSGPGGPGSPLHF.

V is TRBV19 and J is TRBJ1-2; 7 nucleotides line up with TRBD1. Germline CDR1 LNHDA, CDR2 SQIVND (reference sequence). The V segment lost 1 base and the J segment 4 bases; nucleotides outside the gene matches: 12. This CDR3 comprises 17 residues. The CDR3 spells CASSIVSQGSVTYGYTF. The CDR3 nucleotides are TGTGCCAGTAGTATAGTGTCACAGGGGTCCGTGACCTATGGCTACACCTTC.

This clone showed up just a few times. The chain couples TRBV30 to TRBJ1-4, with TRBD1 identical over 8 bases. In germline, CDR1 is GTSNPN, CDR2 SVGIG (reference sequence). The CDR3 contains 15 residues. The V segment lost 4 bases and the J segment 4 bases; nucleotides outside the gene matches: 8. The CDR3 reads CAWNPGGQGNEKLFF. As DNA, the CDR3 is TGTGCCTGGAATCCGGGAGGACAGGGTAATGAAAAACTGTTTTTT.

The chain employs TRBV7-3 and TRBJ2-5; 16 nucleotides line up with TRBD2. There are 16 residues in the CDR3. Germline values: CDR1 SGHTA, CDR2 FQGTGA. The ends lost 5 bases at V and 4 bases at J; junction bases unmatched: 4. The CDR3 bases are TGTGCCAGCAGCGCGGGACTAGCGGGAGGGCCAGAGACCCAGTACTTC. It specifies CASSAGLAGGPETQYF. The full variable domain, in which reference TRBV7-3 and TRBJ2-5 provide the parts outside the CDR3, is GAGVSQTPSNKVTEKGKYVELRCDPISGHTALYWYRQSLGQGPEFLIYFQGTGAADDSGLPNDRFFAVRPEGSVSTLKIQRTERGDSAVYLCASSAGLAGGPETQYFGPGTRLLVL.

This clone was detected once. This chain joins TRBV5-3 and TRBJ2-1, with TRBD1 identical over 8 bases. TRBV5-3 is an ORF, with its function uncertain. The CDR3 runs 13 residues. J was trimmed by 5 bases and V by 4 bases; bases with no gene match: 2. DNA of the CDR3: TGTGCCAGAAGCACGGACAGGGACAATGAGCAGTTCTTC. It specifies CARSTDRDNEQFF.

This clone showed up just a few times. V gene TRBV6-5 combines with J gene TRBJ1-1; D may be TRBD1 (6 bases). V dropped 3 bases and J dropped 3 bases, with 17 bases sitting between them. Per germline, CDR1 MNHEY and CDR2 SVGAGI. This CDR3 has 16 residues. CDR3 nucleotides: TGTGCCAGCAGTTATATGCGTGGGCAGGGGTACACTGAAGCTTTCTTT. Translation: CASSYMRGQGYTEAFF.

This rearrangement joins TRBV2 to TRBJ2-3, with a possible D match to TRBD1 (5 bases). The CDR3 has 13 residues. The V end lost 8 bases, the J end lost 2 bases, and 11 bases lay between the germline ends. Germline assignment: CDR1 SNHLY and CDR2 FYNNEI. CDR3 sequence: CASGREPTDTQYF. CDR3 in DNA: TGTGCCAGCGGCAGGGAACCCACAGATACGCAGTATTTT.

J is TRBJ2-7 and V is TRBV27; 10 nucleotides agree with TRBD1. CDR3 length equals 15 residues. Germline values: CDR1 MNHEY, CDR2 SMNVEV (reference sequence). Unmatched junction bases numbered 5, after V lost 2 bases and J lost 4 bases. CDR3 in DNA: TGTGCCAGCAGTTTAGTGGGACAGGGGTCTTACGAGCAGTACTTC. As protein: CASSLVGQGSYEQYF.

The rearrangement joins TRBV18 to TRBJ2-7; D is uncertain. The germline V gene encodes CDR1 KGHSH and CDR2 LQKENI. Trimming removed 1 base from V and 6 bases from J, with 16 bases in between. This CDR3 region has 15 residues. This CDR3 is CASSPRAYALPEQYF. The DNA of the CDR3 is TGTGCCAGCTCACCACGAGCGTATGCCCTACCCGAGCAGTACTTC.

The rearrangement joins TRBV28 to TRBJ2-1; unclear D gene. The CDR3 spans 13 residues. CDR1 and CDR2 from the germline V gene are MDHEN and SYDVKM. V lost 6 bases, J lost 12 bases, and 18 bases lay in between. The CDR3 DNA sequence: TGTGCCAGCAGGCGCACGACTTCCGCCGGGCAGTTCTTC. It specifies CASRRTTSAGQFF.

Worth noting for this clone: Other DNA sequences in this sample translate to the same CDR3. This chain uses TRBV30 with TRBJ1-1; D possibly corresponds to TRBD1 (6 bases). The germline CDR1 and CDR2 sequences are GTSNPN and SVGIG (reference sequence). This CDR3 is 13 amino acids long. Between the trimmed V and J ends, which lost 3 bases and 0 bases, there was a span of 8 bases. This chain's CDR3 is CAWSRDMNTEAFF. CDR3 sequence (DNA): TGTGCCTGGAGCCGGGACATGAACACTGAAGCTTTCTTT.

This rearrangement joins TRBV15 to TRBJ1-1; the match to TRBD1 covers 8 bases. CDR1 is LNHNV and CDR2 is YYDKDF in the germline V gene (reference sequence). This CDR3 contains 15 residues. J lost 2 bases, V lost 0 bases, and 2 bases had no gene match. CDR3 sequence: CATSRDAGGNTEAFF. Written as DNA, the CDR3 is TGTGCCACCAGCAGAGATGCAGGGGGCAACACTGAAGCTTTCTTT.

The CDR3 region has the DNA TGCGCCAGCAGCCCTAGGGGCGGGGGCTACAATGAGCAGTTCTTC. Protein product: CASSPRGGGYNEQFF. This chain connects TRBV5-1 to TRBJ2-1; 7 bases are shared with TRBD2. The CDR3 spans 15 residues. The trim removed 4 bases at V and 3 bases at J, leaving 7 bases unmatched. Looked up from germline, CDR1 is SGHRS and CDR2 is YFSETQ. The complete variable domain, with remaining parts taken from reference TRBV5-1 and TRBJ2-1, reads KAGVTQTPRYLIKTRGQQVTLSCSPISGHRSVSWYQQTPGQGLQFLFEYFSETQRNKGNFPGRFSGRQFSNSRSEMNVSTLELGDSALYLCASSPRGGGYNEQFFGPGTRLTVL.

This chain connects TRBV19 to TRBJ2-7; perhaps TRBD1 as D (6 bases). The germline gives CDR1 LNHDA, CDR2 SQIVND (reference sequence). V was clipped by 5 bases and J by 6 bases, with 17 bases between them. The CDR3 extends over 14 amino acids. The CDR3 region is CASSQPGQRFEQYF. The CDR3 coding sequence is TGTGCCAGTAGTCAGCCGGGACAAAGGTTCGAGCAGTACTTC.

This chain links TRBV10-2 with TRBJ2-1; no firm D call. V lost 10 bases and J 4 bases, leaving 11 bases between the germline ends. CDR3 size: 12 residues. Germline lookup yields CDR1 WSHSY and CDR2 SAAADI. The CDR3 sequence is CATRVHYNEQFF. The CDR3 DNA reads TGCGCCACCCGGGTCCATTACAATGAGCAGTTCTTC.

The chain is built from TRBV5-1 and TRBJ1-1; D remains ambiguous. V was trimmed by 2 bases and J by 2 bases, leaving 7 bases between them. The CDR3 consists of 13 residues. CDR1 and CDR2 (germline): SGHRS, YFSETQ. CDR3 residues: CASSLSVNTEAFF. The CDR3 DNA is TGCGCCAGCAGCTTAAGCGTAAACACTGAAGCTTTCTTT.

The J gene is TRBJ2-7, the V gene TRBV15; TRBD1 might be the D (5 bases). V was clipped by 0 bases and J by 5 bases, with 8 bases between them. Per germline, CDR1 LNHNV and CDR2 YYDKDF (reference sequence). The CDR3 has 13 amino acids. The CDR3 reads CATSRDLTDEQYF. In DNA, the CDR3 is TGTGCCACCAGCAGAGATCTGACAGACGAGCAGTACTTC.

The V gene is TRBV4-1, the J gene TRBJ2-7; 7 bases align to TRBD2. V was pared by 0 bases and J by 3 bases, with 2 bases of the junction left unmatched. Germline V gene data show CDR1 as MGHRA and CDR2 as YSYEKL. The CDR3 length is 14 residues. CDR3 region: CASSQDGGIYEQYF. The CDR3 nucleotides are TGCGCCAGCAGCCAAGACGGGGGGATCTACGAGCAGTACTTC.

The chain recombines TRBV9 with TRBJ2-4, with D perhaps matching TRBD1 (5 bases). The V gene lost 4 bases and the J gene lost 6 bases, with 14 bases spanning the gap. The CDR3 is 14 amino acids. CDR1 is SGDLS and CDR2 is YYNGEE in the germline V gene. The CDR3 DNA sequence: TGTGCCAGCAGCCCCGATCCAGGGCTAAACATTCAGTACTTC. Translating gives CASSPDPGLNIQYF.

V usage is TRBV12-3 or TRBV12-4 and J usage is TRBJ1-5; D is uncertain. V was shortened by 3 bases and J by 4 bases, with 4 bases between the two germline ends. The CDR3 has 12 amino acids. The CDR3 nucleotides read TGTGCCAGCAGTTTCATGAATCAGCCCCAGCATTTT. Its protein is CASSFMNQPQHF.

This clone was counted between two and nine times. This same CDR3 is encoded by further DNA sequences in the sample. J is TRBJ1-1 and V is TRBV7-9, with 7 bases lining up with TRBD1. Trimming took 5 bases from V and 8 from J; bases not matched to a gene: 5. The V gene's germline CDR1 is SEHNR and CDR2 FQNEAQ (reference sequence). The CDR3 loop spans 12 amino acids. As DNA, the CDR3 is TGTGCCAGCAGCCGACAGGGCACAGAAGCTTTCTTT. Translating gives CASSRQGTEAFF.

In its sample, this clone was seen once. The rearrangement joins TRBV2 to TRBJ2-3; 10 bases are a match to TRBD2. With 6 bases clipped from V and 3 bases from J, the junction kept 6 bases outside the gene matches. The CDR3 spans 15 residues. Germline CDR1 and CDR2: SNHLY and FYNNEI. CDR3 residues: CASSVSGGATDTQYF. As DNA, the CDR3 is TGTGCCAGCAGCGTCAGCGGGGGGGCAACAGATACGCAGTATTTT.

The rearrangement links TRBV19 to TRBJ2-7; 12 positions match TRBD1. With 4 bases clipped from V and 6 bases from J, the junction kept 7 bases outside the gene matches. Germline CDR1 reads LNHDA; CDR2 reads SQIVND (reference sequence). The CDR3 covers 15 residues. The CDR3 spells CASSTPGQGAVEQYF. In DNA, the CDR3 is TGTGCCAGTAGTACACCGGGACAGGGGGCGGTCGAGCAGTACTTC.

The J gene is TRBJ2-3, the V gene TRBV19; no clear D gene. V lost 3 bases and J lost 2, with 12 bases in between. This CDR3 is built from 15 residues. From germline, CDR1 is LNHDA and CDR2 SQIVND (reference sequence). CDR3 DNA sequence: TGTGCCAGTAGTATGGGCATTATCTACACAGATACGCAGTATTTT. Encoded protein: CASSMGIIYTDTQYF.

In this sample, this clone turned up once. The J gene is TRBJ2-1, the V gene TRBV14, with TRBD1 matching 8 bases. The germline V gene has CDR1 SGHDN and CDR2 FVKESK. Germline trimming cut 4 bases from V and 10 bases from J; bases unmatched to any gene: 6. The CDR3 spans 13 residues. The CDR3 DNA reads as TGTGCCAGCAGCCGACAGGGGATAGGGGAGCAGTTCTTC. Translation: CASSRQGIGEQFF.

The CDR3 DNA is TGTGCCAGCAGTCCCGGACAGGTTAACACTGAAGCTTTCTTT. It yields the protein CASSPGQVNTEAFF. The V gene is TRBV6-5, the J gene TRBJ1-1; 7 bases fit TRBD1. The CDR3 runs to 14 residues. CDR1 and CDR2 from the germline V gene are MNHEY and SVGAGI. V shed 5 bases and J 2 bases; nucleotides not matched to a gene: 5.